The rows below give T cell receptor beta chains drawn from one sample of a study of blood T cell repertoires in COVID-19. The method was immunoSEQ multiplex PCR; TCRdb's version includes in-frame clones alone and lacks a portion of them. The sample has approximately 90,000 clones; approximately 86% are singletons. Sequencing input: peripheral blood. The receptors here all came from a human donor in a cohort sampled during active COVID-19. Both conserved end residues are part of each CDR3. The D gene is left open where the match is weak. The size entry is marked missing in some rows and otherwise reads once, few, many or a size class.

clone size	V gene	J gene	D gene	CDR3 DNA	CDR3 protein
.	TRBV7-9	TRBJ1-1	.	TGTGCCAGCAGCTCAGAGGTGTTAGAAGCTTTCTTT	CASSSEVLEAFF
.	TRBV5-4	TRBJ1-2	.	TGTGCCAGCAGCCCCCTGGAGCGGGGGAGAGAGGGCTACACCTTC	CASSPLERGREGYTF
.	TRBV7-8	TRBJ2-1	.	TGTGCCAGCAGCCCGTTGGGGCAGGGTAATGAGCAGTTCTTC	CASSPLGQGNEQFF
.	TRBV27	TRBJ2-5	.	TGTGCCAGCAGTTTATCCCCGAGGGGGAGGGCCAGTTTAGAGACCCAGTACTTC	CASSLSPRGRASLETQYF
.	TRBV12-5	TRBJ1-5	.	TGTGCTAGTGGTTTGGTTGGGGGGGCTGGGTTTAGCAATCAGCCCCAGCATTTT	CASGLVGGAGFSNQPQHF
.	TRBV5-1	TRBJ1-1	TRBD1	TGCGCCAGCAGCTTGGGACAGGGTTACACTGAAGCTTTCTTT	CASSLGQGYTEAFF
.	TRBV11-2	TRBJ1-2	.	TGTGCCAGCAGCTTAGTCGAGGGCTATGGCTACACCTTC	CASSLVEGYGYTF
.	TRBV27	TRBJ1-2	.	TGTGCCAGCAGTTCCCCTTTTAGGGGGATAGAGGGCTACACCTTC	CASSSPFRGIEGYTF
.	TRBV11-3	TRBJ1-1	.	TGTGCCAGCAGCTTAACTGTGAACACTGAAGCTTTCTTT	CASSLTVNTEAFF
.	TRBV5-4	TRBJ2-7	TRBD2	TGTGCCAGCAGCTTGGGAGGGGCTAGCGGTTCCTACGAGCAGTACTTC	CASSLGGASGSYEQYF
.	TRBV7-2	TRBJ1-3	.	TGTGCCAGCAGCTTCCCGGGACTGAGATCTGGAAACACCATATATTTT	CASSFPGLRSGNTIYF
.	TRBV28	TRBJ2-5	TRBD1	TGTGCCAGCAGTTTAGGACAGGGGGGAAAGACCCAGTACTTC	CASSLGQGGKTQYF
.	TRBV29-1	TRBJ2-7	TRBD2	TGCAGCGTTGAAAGTGGGAGGGACTTGAGTGAGCAGTACTTC	CSVESGRDLSEQYF
.	TRBV12-5	TRBJ1-1	.	TGTGCTAGTGGTTTGGTTCTGACAGTGAACACTGAAGCTTTCTTT	CASGLVLTVNTEAFF
.	TRBV16	TRBJ1-2	TRBD1	TGTGCCAGCAGCTACGGGACAGCTAACTATGGCTACACCTTC	CASSYGTANYGYTF
once	TRBV7-2	TRBJ2-3	TRBD2	TGTGCCAGCAGCCTGCGGGGGGGCAGGTCAGATACGCAGTATTTT	CASSLRGGRSDTQYF
.	TRBV30	TRBJ1-3	.	TGTGCCTGGAGGGGGGGACGGGGAATAAACACCATATATTTT	CAWRGGRGINTIYF
few	TRBV19	TRBJ2-1	TRBD2	TGTGCCAGTAATTCGGGGGGGAGAAGCTCCTACAATGAGCAGTTCTTC	CASNSGGRSSYNEQFF
.	TRBV2	TRBJ2-1	TRBD2	TGTGCCAGCAGTTCCGGGACTAGCGGGTACAATGAGCAGTTCTTC	CASSSGTSGYNEQFF
.	TRBV10-2	TRBJ1-2	.	TGCGCCAGCAGGACGGACAGCTATGGCTACACCTTC	CASRTDSYGYTF
.	TRBV5-1	TRBJ1-4	.	TGCGCCAGCAGCCCTGCCCCGGGAGAAAAACTGTTTTTT	CASSPAPGEKLFF
.	TRBV19	TRBJ2-3	TRBD1	TGTGCCAGTGGCGACAGGGGTAGCACAGATACGCAGTATTTT	CASGDRGSTDTQYF
few	TRBV6-1	TRBJ2-1	.	TGTGCCAGCAGTGAAGAGGTGGCGGGGCAGTTCTTC	CASSEEVAGQFF
.	TRBV15	TRBJ1-1	.	TGTGCCACCAGCAGAGAACAATCCCCCTTGCGGCCTGGAGCTTTCTTT	CATSREQSPLRPGAFF
.	TRBV19	TRBJ1-2	TRBD1	TGTGCCAGTAGTAACAGACAGGGTAGCTATGGCTACACCTTC	CASSNRQGSYGYTF
.	TRBV4-3	TRBJ1-1	TRBD1	TGCGCCAGCAGCCAAGACAGGGGGTGGACTGAAGCTTTCTTT	CASSQDRGWTEAFF
.	TRBV27	TRBJ2-7	.	TGTGCCAGCAGTTTAAGGGGCTACGAGCAGTACTTC	CASSLRGYEQYF
.	TRBV19	TRBJ2-1	.	TGTGCCAGTAGACCCTTTCGACAGAACAATGAGCAGTTCTTC	CASRPFRQNNEQFF
.	TRBV10-1	TRBJ2-5	.	TGCGCCAGCAGTGAGGAACCTAGCGTAGGGACCCAGTACTTC	CASSEEPSVGTQYF
.	TRBV30	TRBJ2-7	TRBD2	TGTGCCTGGAGGGGACTAGCGGGAGGTCTTGGCGAGCAGTACTTC	CAWRGLAGGLGEQYF
once	TRBV5-1	TRBJ2-3	TRBD1	TGCGCCAGCAGCTTTCAGGGGGCGGGAGATACGCAGTATTTT	CASSFQGAGDTQYF
.	TRBV5-1	TRBJ2-5	.	TGCGCCAGCAGCTTGATGACAGAACAAGAGACCCAGTACTTC	CASSLMTEQETQYF
.	TRBV28	TRBJ2-7	TRBD2	TGTGCCAGCAGTTCCCTAGCGGGAGTATCCTACGAGCAGTACTTC	CASSSLAGVSYEQYF
.	TRBV6-2/TRBV6-3	TRBJ2-3	TRBD1	TGTGCCAGCAGCCAGCCCCGGGACAGGGGAAAAGATACGCAGTATTTT	CASSQPRDRGKDTQYF